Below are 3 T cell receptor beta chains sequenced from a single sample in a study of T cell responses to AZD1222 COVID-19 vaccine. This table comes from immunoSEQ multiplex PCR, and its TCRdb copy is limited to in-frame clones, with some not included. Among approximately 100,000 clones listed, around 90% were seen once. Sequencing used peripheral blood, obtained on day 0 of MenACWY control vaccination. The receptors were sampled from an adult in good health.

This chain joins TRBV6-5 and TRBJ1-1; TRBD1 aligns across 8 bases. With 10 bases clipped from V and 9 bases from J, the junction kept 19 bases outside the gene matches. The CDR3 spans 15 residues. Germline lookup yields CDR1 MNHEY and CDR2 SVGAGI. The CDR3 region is CATAPGGRGMSQAFF. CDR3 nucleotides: TGTGCCACCGCCCCAGGGGGCCGTGGGATGAGTCAAGCTTTCTTT.

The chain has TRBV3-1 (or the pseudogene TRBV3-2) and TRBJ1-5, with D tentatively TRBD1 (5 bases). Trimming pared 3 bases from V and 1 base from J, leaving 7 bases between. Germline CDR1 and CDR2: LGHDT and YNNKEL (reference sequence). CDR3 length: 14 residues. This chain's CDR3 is CASSQGRSNQPQHF. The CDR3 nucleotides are TGTGCCAGCAGCCAGGGGCGGAGCAATCAGCCCCAGCATTTT.

The CDR3 here is CASSLGHNSPLHF. The CDR3 DNA is TGTGCCAGCAGTTTGGGGCATAATTCACCCCTCCACTTT. J is TRBJ1-6 and V is TRBV12-3 or TRBV12-4, with D perhaps matching TRBD1 (5 bases). Trimming removed 3 bases at V and 5 bases at J, with 5 bases between. The CDR3 spans 13 residues.